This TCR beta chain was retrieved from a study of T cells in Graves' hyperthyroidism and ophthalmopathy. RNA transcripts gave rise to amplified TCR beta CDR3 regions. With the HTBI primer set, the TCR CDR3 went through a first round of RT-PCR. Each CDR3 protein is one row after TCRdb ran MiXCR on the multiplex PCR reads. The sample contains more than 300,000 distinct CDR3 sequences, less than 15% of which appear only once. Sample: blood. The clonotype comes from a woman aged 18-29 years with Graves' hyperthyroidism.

CDR3 in amino acids: CASTGDRLNTEAFF. The CDR3 DNA follows: TGCGCCAGCACCGGGGACAGGCTGAACACTGAAGCTTTCTTT. This chain joins TRBV5-1 and TRBJ1-1, with 8 bases matching TRBD1. CDR1 SGHRS and CDR2 YFSETQ come from the germline V gene. The CDR3 is 14 amino acids. Trimming at V came to 6 bases and at J to 0 bases, leaving 4 bases not matched to a gene.